The rows below give T cell receptor beta chains drawn from one sample of a study of T cell responses to AZD1222 COVID-19 vaccine. Some clones are missing from TCRdb's copy, which holds only in-frame ones; the method was immunoSEQ multiplex PCR. This table has over 100,000 clones, 88% appearing once. The sequencing used peripheral blood, collected on day 0 of AZD1222 vaccination. These receptors all come from an adult in good health. The CDR3 runs from the conserved cysteine through the conserved F or W. A D gene is named only where the DNA matches it firmly. Only part of the rows carry a size: once, few, many, or a class if the clone is expanded.

size	V	D	J	CDR3	DNA
-	TRBV6-1	-	TRBJ1-2	CASIPYGDYRYTF	TGTGCCAGCATCCCTTACGGGGACTATCGCTACACCTTC
once	TRBV11-2	TRBD1	TRBJ2-3	CASSLSSYRGWMSDTQYF	TGTGCCAGCAGCCTATCCAGTTACAGGGGATGGATGTCAGATACGCAGTATTTT
-	TRBV18	TRBD1	TRBJ2-7	CASSSGTVYEQYF	TGTGCCAGCTCATCCGGGACAGTCTACGAGCAGTACTTC
-	TRBV10-2	-	TRBJ1-1	CASRPRQVSDAFF	TGCGCCAGCAGGCCTAGACAGGTTTCAGACGCTTTCTTT
few	TRBV23-1	-	TRBJ1-1	CASSQSCKECEAFF	TGCGCCAGCAGTCAATCGTGTAAGGAATGTGAAGCTTTCTTT
-	TRBV7-7	TRBD2	TRBJ2-3	CASSPGLGADTQYF	TGTGCTAGCAGCCCAGGACTAGGAGCAGATACGCAGTATTTT
once	TRBV7-9	-	TRBJ1-2	CASSLEQNYGYTF	TGTGCCAGCAGCTTAGAACAGAACTATGGCTACACCTTC
-	TRBV7-8	-	TRBJ1-2	CASSISPYPVNYGYTF	TGTGCCAGCAGCATCTCTCCCTACCCAGTAAACTATGGCTACACCTTC
-	TRBV28	-	TRBJ1-1	CASSLRGNEAFF	TGTGCCAGCAGTTTACGGGGTAACGAAGCTTTCTTT
-	TRBV19	-	TRBJ2-3	CASSDRGRDTQYF	TGTGCCAGTAGTGACCGGGGGAGAGATACGCAGTATTTT
-	TRBV27	-	TRBJ1-2	CASSLGRAGAYGYTF	TGTGCCAGCAGTTTGGGTCGGGCAGGGGCCTATGGCTACACCTTC
-	TRBV12-5	-	TRBJ2-1	CASGSQRAAMRQFF	TGTGCTAGTGGTTCCCAACGGGCAGCAATGAGGCAGTTCTTC
-	TRBV4-1	-	TRBJ1-4	CASSQETRGSNEKLFF	TGCGCCAGCAGCCAAGAAACAAGGGGGTCTAATGAAAAACTGTTTTTT
-	TRBV19	-	TRBJ2-6	CASSILTSGANVLTF	TGTGCCAGTAGTATATTAACATCTGGGGCCAACGTCCTGACTTTC
-	TRBV7-9	-	TRBJ1-6	CASSPDLDSPLHF	TGTGCCAGCAGCCCTGACCTGGACAGTCCCCTCCACTTT
-	TRBV7-9	TRBD1	TRBJ1-1	CASSLGTLDRALTEAFF	TGTGCCAGCAGCTTAGGTACCCTAGACAGGGCACTCACTGAAGCTTTCTTT
-	TRBV12-5	-	TRBJ1-5	CASGSSSSSTSRPQHF	TGTGCTAGTGGTTCGTCTAGCAGTTCGACATCCCGGCCCCAGCATTTT
-	TRBV6-2/TRBV6-3	-	TRBJ2-3	CASSYALGEADTQYF	TGTGCCAGCAGTTACGCCCTAGGGGAGGCAGATACGCAGTATTTT
-	TRBV9	-	TRBJ1-1	CASSDRVNTEAFF	TGTGCCAGCAGCGATAGGGTGAACACTGAAGCTTTCTTT
once	TRBV19	-	TRBJ2-2	CASSIEGLGTGELFF	TGTGCCAGTAGTATAGAGGGGCTCGGCACCGGGGAGCTGTTTTTT
-	TRBV6-5	-	TRBJ1-1	CASGWRAGNTEAFF	TGTGCCAGCGGGTGGCGAGCAGGCAACACTGAAGCTTTCTTT
-	TRBV14	-	TRBJ1-2	CASSQDLEAYGYTF	TGTGCCAGCAGCCAAGACCTGGAGGCCTATGGCTACACCTTC
-	TRBV19	TRBD1	TRBJ1-1	CASTHVGQMNTEAFF	TGTGCCAGTACTCACGTGGGACAGATGAACACTGAAGCTTTCTTT
-	TRBV18	-	TRBJ1-2	CASSHSAANYGYTF	TGTGCCAGCTCACACAGCGCTGCTAACTATGGCTACACCTTC
-	TRBV29-1	-	TRBJ1-1	CSVGGSRAFF	TGCAGCGTTGGGGGTTCACGAGCTTTCTTT
-	TRBV6-1	-	TRBJ1-3	CASSERVGTSGNTIYF	TGTGCCAGCAGTGAAAGGGTGGGAACCTCTGGAAACACCATATATTTT
few	TRBV9	TRBD2	TRBJ2-5	CASSAPGLARETQYF	TGTGCCAGCAGCGCCCCGGGACTAGCGAGAGAGACCCAGTACTTC
-	TRBV29-1	-	TRBJ2-1	CSVARGPLANEQFF	TGCAGCGTTGCGAGGGGCCCTCTCGCAAATGAGCAGTTCTTC
-	TRBV19	TRBD1	TRBJ1-5	CASSPGTANQPQHF	TGTGCCAGTAGTCCTGGGACAGCTAATCAGCCCCAGCATTTT
few	TRBV2	-	TRBJ1-2	CASADLYGYTF	TGTGCCAGCGCAGATCTCTATGGCTACACCTTC
-	TRBV11-2	-	TRBJ1-6	CASSLSRDSPLHF	TGTGCCAGCAGCTTATCCAGGGACTCACCCCTCCACTTT
-	TRBV5-1	-	TRBJ1-1	CASSYTELWTEAFF	TGCGCCAGCAGCTACACGGAGCTTTGGACTGAAGCTTTCTTT
-	TRBV2	-	TRBJ2-1	CASEHRPAGPKNLFF	TGTGCCAGCGAACATCGGCCGGCTGGACCGAAGAACCTGTTCTTC
-	TRBV6-4	TRBD2	TRBJ2-3	CASSEGVTSGADTQYF	TGTGCCAGCAGTGAAGGGGTGACTAGCGGAGCAGATACGCAGTATTTT
once	TRBV5-1	-	TRBJ1-5	CASSPSLNQPQHF	TGCGCCAGCAGCCCATCGTTGAACCAGCCCCAGCATTTT
-	TRBV10-3	-	TRBJ1-4	CAISSPESTEKLFF	TGTGCCATCAGTTCGCCTGAGAGTACCGAAAAACTGTTTTTT
-	TRBV6-2/TRBV6-3	-	TRBJ2-1	CASSFHYNEQFF	TGTGCCAGCAGTTTCCACTACAATGAGCAGTTCTTC
-	TRBV6-5	TRBD1	TRBJ1-5	CASRGTGNQPQHF	TGTGCCAGCAGGGGGACAGGGAATCAGCCCCAGCATTTT
-	TRBV6-6	-	TRBJ1-4	CALSTGAGEKLFF	TGTGCCCTATCCACGGGGGCCGGTGAAAAACTGTTTTTT
-	TRBV5-1	-	TRBJ1-1	CASSLAGGNTEAFF	TGCGCCAGCAGCTTGGCGGGTGGGAACACTGAAGCTTTCTTT
-	TRBV9	TRBD1	TRBJ2-2	CASSVGLGQATGYTGELFF	TGTGCCAGCAGCGTAGGGCTAGGACAGGCGACGGGGTACACCGGGGAGCTGTTTTTT
few	TRBV19	-	TRBJ2-5	CASTARGGETQYF	TGTGCCAGTACGGCCAGAGGGGGGGAGACCCAGTACTTC
-	TRBV12-5	-	TRBJ1-1	CASGPVGTEAFF	TGTGCTAGTGGTCCCGTTGGGACTGAAGCTTTCTTT
-	TRBV9	-	TRBJ2-3	CASSPLSTDTQYF	TGTGCCAGCAGCCCCCTTAGCACAGATACGCAGTATTTT
once	TRBV4-1	TRBD1	TRBJ1-5	CASSQERQGRGQPQHF	TGCGCCAGCAGCCAAGAAAGACAGGGGAGAGGGCAGCCCCAGCATTTT
-	TRBV3-1/TRBV3-2	-	TRBJ1-2	CASSRGLGVIDGYTF	TGTGCCAGCAGCCGAGGTCTAGGGGTGATTGATGGCTACACCTTC